This T cell receptor beta chain is from a study of Graves' ophthalmopathy and Graves' hyperthyroidism. Study overall: Before any treatment was given, at initial diagnosis, peripheral blood was collected.

General study results and limits: Also, most clonotypes expanded in the thyroid above 0.001 frequency appeared in blood. Progression of ophthalmopathy was predicted by the model with around 70% sensitivity and roughly 73% specificity.

It was from roughly 10 ml of fresh peripheral blood that the PBMCs came. This clonotype was picked up a small number of times. Its matching antigen is unknown. Investigators amplified TCR beta CDR3 regions from RNA transcripts. Second-round multiplex PCR followed a first-round RT-PCR using HTBI primers. MiXCR, run by TCRdb on the multiplex PCR reads, gives a single entry per CDR3 protein. Of 200,000 to 300,000 distinct CDR3 sequences listed, around 50% were seen once; the top ten hold more than 45%. The length of the CDR3 is 14 residues. Germline V CDR1 and CDR2: SGHTS, YDEGEE. Trimming removed 2 bases from V and 4 bases from J, with 12 bases in between.

The chain recombines TRBV5-8 with TRBJ1-2; tentatively, D is TRBD1 (6 bases). The clonotype comes from an adult man with Graves' ophthalmopathy. Sequencing was performed on peripheral blood. CDR3: CASSLIGGSYGYTF. The DNA of the CDR3 is TGTGCCAGCAGCTTAATCGGGGGCTCCTATGGCTACACCTTC.